This T cell receptor beta chain was documented in a study of T cell responses to AZD1222 COVID-19 vaccine. Turning to this clone: Its antigen is not identified.

From germline, CDR1 is MNHEY and CDR2 SVGAGI. Trimming removed 4 bases at V and 2 bases at J, with 14 bases between. CDR3 size: 15 residues. Sequenced by immunoSEQ multiplex PCR; TCRdb stores in-frame clones only, minus some. In the table there are 150,000 to 200,000 clones, approximately 92% of which are singletons. General study findings and limits: Repertoire collection took place solely once the T cell response had peaked. Unmutated variant regions reportedly attract nearly half of all spike-specific TCRs.

This sample comprised peripheral blood, obtained 28 days after the second dose of the MenACWY control vaccine. J is TRBJ1-2 and V is TRBV6-5, with D unresolved. This TCR was recovered from an adult who received the MenACWY meningococcal vaccine as a control. DNA for the CDR3: TGTGCCAGCAGTTCCCAGTGGGGATCCAACTATGGCTACACCTTC. This sequence encodes CASSSQWGSNYGYTF.